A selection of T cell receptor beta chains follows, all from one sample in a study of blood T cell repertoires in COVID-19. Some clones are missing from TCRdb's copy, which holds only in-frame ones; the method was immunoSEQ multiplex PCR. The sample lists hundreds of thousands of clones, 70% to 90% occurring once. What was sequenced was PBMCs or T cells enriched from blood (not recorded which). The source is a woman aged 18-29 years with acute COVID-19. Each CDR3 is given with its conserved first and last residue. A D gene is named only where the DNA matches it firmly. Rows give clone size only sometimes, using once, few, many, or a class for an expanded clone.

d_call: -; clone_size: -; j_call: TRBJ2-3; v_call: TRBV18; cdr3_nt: TGTGCCAGCTCACCGACGGGATTTACAGATACGCAGTATTTT; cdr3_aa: CASSPTGFTDTQYF
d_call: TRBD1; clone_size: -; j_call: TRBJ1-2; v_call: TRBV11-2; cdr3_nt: TGTGCCAGCAGCGGGTACAGGGGAGACTATGGCTACACCTTC; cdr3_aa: CASSGYRGDYGYTF
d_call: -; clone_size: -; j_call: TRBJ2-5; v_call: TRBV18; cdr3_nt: TGTGCCAGCTCACGATCCCGGAAGGGGAAGGGAGAGACCCAGTACTTC; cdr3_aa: CASSRSRKGKGETQYF
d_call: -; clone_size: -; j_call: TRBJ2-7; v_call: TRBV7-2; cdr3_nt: TGTGCCAGCAGCTTAGTGCCGTCAGGCGAGCAGTACTTC; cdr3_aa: CASSLVPSGEQYF
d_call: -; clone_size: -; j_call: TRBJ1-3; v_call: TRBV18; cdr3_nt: TGTGCCAGCTCACCGACAGAGAGCGACACCATATATTTT; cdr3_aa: CASSPTESDTIYF
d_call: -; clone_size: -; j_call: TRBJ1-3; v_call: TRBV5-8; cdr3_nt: TGTGCCAGCAGCTTGGAGCCTGGAAACACCATATATTTT; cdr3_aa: CASSLEPGNTIYF
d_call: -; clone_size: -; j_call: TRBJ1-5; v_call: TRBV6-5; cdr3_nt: TGTGCCAGCACAAGTGGACAGAGCAATCAGCCCCAGCATTTT; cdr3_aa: CASTSGQSNQPQHF
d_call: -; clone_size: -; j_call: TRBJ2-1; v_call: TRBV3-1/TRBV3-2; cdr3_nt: TGTGCCAGCAGCCAGTCTGACAGACCCTACAATGAGCAGTTCTTC; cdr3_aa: CASSQSDRPYNEQFF
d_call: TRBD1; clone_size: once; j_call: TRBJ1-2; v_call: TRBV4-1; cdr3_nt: TGCGCCAGCAGCCAACCGACAGGGCCCCAAAGGTGGGACTATGGCTACACCTTC; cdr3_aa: CASSQPTGPQRWDYGYTF
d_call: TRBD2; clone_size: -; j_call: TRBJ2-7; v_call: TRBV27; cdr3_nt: TGTGCCAGCAGTTACCTAGCGGGATCCTCCTACGAGCAGTACTTC; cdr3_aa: CASSYLAGSSYEQYF
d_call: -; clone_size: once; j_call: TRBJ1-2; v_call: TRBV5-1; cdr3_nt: TGCGCCAGCAGCTTGTCGCAGGGGCGTCTTAATGGCTACACCTTC; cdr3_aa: CASSLSQGRLNGYTF
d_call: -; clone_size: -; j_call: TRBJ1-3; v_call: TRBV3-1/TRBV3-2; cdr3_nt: TGTGCCAGCAGCTCGGACCTCTCGAGGGAGACCATATATTTT; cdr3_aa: CASSSDLSRETIYF
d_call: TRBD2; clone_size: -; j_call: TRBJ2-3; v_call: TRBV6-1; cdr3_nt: TGTGCCAGCAGTGAAATTGGACTAGCGGGGACAGATACGCAGTATTTT; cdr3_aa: CASSEIGLAGTDTQYF
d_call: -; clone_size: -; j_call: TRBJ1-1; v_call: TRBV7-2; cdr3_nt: TGTGCCAGCAGTCTTACAGGCGGAACTGAAGCTTTCTTT; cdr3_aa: CASSLTGGTEAFF
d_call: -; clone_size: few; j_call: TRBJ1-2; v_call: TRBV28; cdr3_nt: TGTGCCAGCAGGGACAGATATGGCTACACCTTC; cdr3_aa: CASRDRYGYTF
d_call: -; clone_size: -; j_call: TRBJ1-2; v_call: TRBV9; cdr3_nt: TGTGCCAGCAGCCCCCTCGGGGAGGACTATGGCTACACCTTC; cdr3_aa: CASSPLGEDYGYTF
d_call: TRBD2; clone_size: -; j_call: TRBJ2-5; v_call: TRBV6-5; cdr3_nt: TGTGCCAGCAGTTACGAAGGACTAGCCCAAGAGACCCAGTACTTC; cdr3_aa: CASSYEGLAQETQYF
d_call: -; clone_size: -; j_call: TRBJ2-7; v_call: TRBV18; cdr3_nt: TGTGCCAGCAACCAGGGGTCTATCGAGCAGTACTTC; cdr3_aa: CASNQGSIEQYF
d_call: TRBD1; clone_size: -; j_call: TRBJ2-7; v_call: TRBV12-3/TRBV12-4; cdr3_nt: TGTGCCAGCAGCCGGGACAGCTACGAGCAGTACTTC; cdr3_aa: CASSRDSYEQYF
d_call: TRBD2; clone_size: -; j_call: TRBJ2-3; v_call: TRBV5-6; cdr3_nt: TGTGCCAGCAGCTGGCGGGAGGGGGCAGATACGCAGTATTTT; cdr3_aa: CASSWREGADTQYF
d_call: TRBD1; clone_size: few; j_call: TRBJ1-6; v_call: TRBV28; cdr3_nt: TGTGCCAGTCATTCAACCGGGACAGGGCGGTCACCCCTCCACTTT; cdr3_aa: CASHSTGTGRSPLHF
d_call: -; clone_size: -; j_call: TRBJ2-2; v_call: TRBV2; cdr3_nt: TGTGCCAGCGGCGGAGCGCCGGTCACCGGGGAGCTGTTTTTT; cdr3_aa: CASGGAPVTGELFF
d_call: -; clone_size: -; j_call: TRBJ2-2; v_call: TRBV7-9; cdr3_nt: TGTGCCAGCAGCTCCCAGGGGTCGAACACCGGGGAGCTGTTTTTT; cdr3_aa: CASSSQGSNTGELFF
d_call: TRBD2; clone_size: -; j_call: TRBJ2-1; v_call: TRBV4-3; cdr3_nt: TGCGCCAGCAGCCAATTGAGTAGCGGGAGGGGAAATGAGCAGTTCTTC; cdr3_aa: CASSQLSSGRGNEQFF
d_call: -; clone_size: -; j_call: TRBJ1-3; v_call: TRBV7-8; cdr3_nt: TGTGCCAGCAGCTTAGCCAGCTCTGGAAACACCATATATTTT; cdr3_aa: CASSLASSGNTIYF
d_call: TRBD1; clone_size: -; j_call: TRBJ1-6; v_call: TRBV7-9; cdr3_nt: TGTGCCAGCAGCGTGGACAGGAATAATTCACCCCTCCACTTT; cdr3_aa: CASSVDRNNSPLHF
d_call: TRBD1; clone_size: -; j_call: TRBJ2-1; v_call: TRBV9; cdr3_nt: TGTGCCAGCAGCTCGGGGGACAGGCCCAATGAGCAGTTCTTC; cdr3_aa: CASSSGDRPNEQFF
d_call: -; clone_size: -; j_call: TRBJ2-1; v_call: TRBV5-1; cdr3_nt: TGCGCCAGCGGGCCTAGCCGGAATTACAATGAGCAGTTCTTC; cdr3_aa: CASGPSRNYNEQFF
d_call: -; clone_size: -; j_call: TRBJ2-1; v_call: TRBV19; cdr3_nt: TGTGCCACCTCGGCCTCCCAGGTTGAGCAGTTCTTC; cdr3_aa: CATSASQVEQFF
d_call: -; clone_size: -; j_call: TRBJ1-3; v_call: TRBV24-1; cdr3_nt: TGTGCCACCAGTGACAATATAATCAATCAGGGGAAATCCATCAACACCATATATTTT; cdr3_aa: CATSDNIINQGKSINTIYF
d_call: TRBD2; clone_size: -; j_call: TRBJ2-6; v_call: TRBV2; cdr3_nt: TGTGCCACCCGGGGGGGGAGAACTGGGGCCAACGTCCTGACTTTC; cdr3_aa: CATRGGRTGANVLTF
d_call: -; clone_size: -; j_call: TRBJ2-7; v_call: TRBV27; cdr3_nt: TGTGCCAGCATGGACAGCTCCTACGAGCAGTACTTC; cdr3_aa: CASMDSSYEQYF
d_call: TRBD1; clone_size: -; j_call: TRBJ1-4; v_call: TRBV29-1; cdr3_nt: TGCAGCACCAGGGGACAGGATGAAAAACTGTTTTTT; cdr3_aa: CSTRGQDEKLFF
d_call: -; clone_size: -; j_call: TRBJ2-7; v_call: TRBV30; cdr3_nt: TGTGCCTGGAGTTCAAACCCCGCAGGGGACGAGCAGTACTTC; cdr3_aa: CAWSSNPAGDEQYF
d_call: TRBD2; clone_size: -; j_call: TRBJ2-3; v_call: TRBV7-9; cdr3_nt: TGTGCCAGCAGCCCGACTAGCACTAGCACAGATACGCAGTATTTT; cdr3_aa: CASSPTSTSTDTQYF